Below, one TCR beta chain is given with its context. The data belong to a study of blood T cell repertoires in COVID-19. The junction had 6 bases not matched to a gene; V was cut back by 6 bases and J by 4 bases. The CDR3 spans 14 residues. CDR1 SNHLY and CDR2 FYNNEI come from the germline V gene. Libraries were prepared by immunoSEQ multiplex PCR; TCRdb keeps only in-frame clonotypes and omits some of them. The sample includes 200,000 to 250,000 clones, approximately 91% of them seen just once. Sequenced material: peripheral blood. The rearrangement joins TRBV2 to TRBJ1-1, with 9 bases matching TRBD1. The source is a man aged 55 to 70 who had recovered from COVID-19. CDR3: CASRSQGAVTEAFF. The CDR3, as DNA: TGTGCCAGCAGGTCACAGGGGGCGGTCACTGAAGCTTTCTTT.